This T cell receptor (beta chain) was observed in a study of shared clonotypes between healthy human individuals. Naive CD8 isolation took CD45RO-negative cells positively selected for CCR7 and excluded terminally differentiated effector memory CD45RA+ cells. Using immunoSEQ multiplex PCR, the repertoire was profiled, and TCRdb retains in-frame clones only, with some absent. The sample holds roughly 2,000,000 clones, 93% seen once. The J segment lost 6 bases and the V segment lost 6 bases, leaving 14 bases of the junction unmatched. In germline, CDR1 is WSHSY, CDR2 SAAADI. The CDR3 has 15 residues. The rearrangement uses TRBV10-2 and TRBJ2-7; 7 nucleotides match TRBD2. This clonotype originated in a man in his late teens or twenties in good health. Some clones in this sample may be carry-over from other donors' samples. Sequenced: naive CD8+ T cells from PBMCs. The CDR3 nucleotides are TGCGCCAGCAGCCCCGGGACTACCAGTTTGAGCGAGCAGTACTTC. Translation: CASSPGTTSLSEQYF.